This is a list of T cell receptor beta chains from one sample in a study of cytomegalovirus exposure and HLA in healthy donors. TCRdb's table, derived via immunoSEQ multiplex PCR, lists solely in-frame clones and lacks some. The sample consists of about 120,000 clones, 75% to 90% of them appearing once. The sequencing sample was made of PBMCs. These receptors originate from a male donor in good health and CMV-seronegative. Both conserved end residues are part of each CDR3. Each record gives: J gene, D gene, clone size, V gene, CDR3 length, CDR3 protein, CDR3 DNA. The D gene is left open where the match is weak. Clone size, where shown, is once, few, many, or a class for clones that have expanded.

>TRBJ2-2|-|-|TRBV27|14
CASSLTRNTGELFF
TGTGCCAGCAGTTTGACTAGAAACACCGGGGAGCTGTTTTTT
>TRBJ2-5|-|-|TRBV2|13
CASSGQDQETQYF
TGTGCCAGCAGTGGCCAGGACCAAGAGACCCAGTACTTC
>TRBJ2-1|TRBD2|-|TRBV6-1|15
CASSELAGGYNEQFF
TGTGCCAGCAGTGAACTAGCGGGAGGGTACAATGAGCAGTTCTTC
>TRBJ2-2|TRBD1|-|TRBV11-2|16
CASSLERGQNTGELFF
TGTGCCAGCAGCTTAGAGAGGGGGCAGAACACCGGGGAGCTGTTTTTT
>TRBJ2-1|TRBD2|-|TRBV6-5|12
CATSSGLAMQFF
TGTGCCACCAGTAGCGGGTTGGCCATGCAGTTCTTC
>TRBJ2-4|-|-|TRBV5-8|14
CASSLPVTKNIQYF
TGTGCCAGCAGCCTACCCGTGACCAAAAACATTCAGTACTTC
>TRBJ1-1|-|once|TRBV2|13
CASSLTGSEGAFF
TGTGCCAGCAGTTTAACAGGTTCGGAGGGAGCTTTCTTT
>TRBJ2-3|TRBD2|-|TRBV5-1|15
CASSLLAGGTDTQYF
TGCGCCAGCAGCCTATTAGCGGGGGGCACAGATACGCAGTATTTT
>TRBJ2-1|TRBD2|-|TRBV6-5|14
CASSYSPTSGEQFF
TGTGCCAGCAGTTACTCGCCGACTAGCGGCGAGCAGTTCTTC
>TRBJ2-7|-|-|TRBV28|14
CASRRLTGSYEQYF
TGTGCCAGCAGGCGCCTTACCGGTTCCTACGAGCAGTACTTC
>TRBJ2-7|TRBD2|-|TRBV28|14
CASNPGGGGYEQYF
TGTGCCAGCAACCCCGGTGGCGGGGGCTACGAGCAGTACTTC
>TRBJ2-7|-|-|TRBV19|15
CASSNFVASRYEQYF
TGTGCCAGTAGTAACTTCGTAGCGAGTCGCTACGAGCAGTACTTC
>TRBJ1-3|-|-|TRBV2|14
CASSTTPGGNTIYF
TGTGCCAGCAGTACGACGCCGGGGGGAAACACCATATATTTT
>TRBJ1-1|TRBD1|-|TRBV30|14
CAWSVGTGVTEAFF
TGTGCCTGGAGTGTAGGGACAGGGGTTACTGAAGCTTTCTTT
>TRBJ1-3|-|-|TRBV6-6|11
CASSLGDTTYF
TGTGCCAGCAGCCTAGGGGACACCACATATTTT
>TRBJ2-1|-|-|TRBV29-1|13
CSVVGGERNEQFF
TGCAGCGTTGTTGGAGGGGAGAGGAATGAGCAGTTCTTC
>TRBJ2-6|-|once|TRBV10-3|18
CAISVAEERVSGANVLTF
TGTGCCATCAGTGTAGCAGAAGAGAGAGTCTCTGGGGCCAACGTCCTGACTTTC
>TRBJ2-5|TRBD1|-|TRBV6-6|16
CASSSAGTGIRETQYF
TGTGCCAGCAGTTCCGCCGGGACAGGGATTAGGGAGACCCAGTACTTC
>TRBJ2-7|-|-|TRBV18|14
CASSAVGSSYEQYF
TGTGCCAGCTCAGCCGTGGGGAGCTCCTACGAGCAGTACTTC
>TRBJ2-2|-|few|TRBV9|16
CASGFSSDVFSGELFF
TGTGCCAGCGGTTTCTCCAGCGACGTGTTCTCCGGGGAGCTGTTTTTT
>TRBJ1-6|TRBD1|-|TRBV27|13
CASSPATGTPLHF
TGTGCCAGCAGTCCCGCGACAGGGACTCCCCTCCACTTT
>TRBJ1-1|-|-|TRBV19|13
CASALVMNTEAFF
TGTGCCAGCGCACTAGTTATGAACACTGAAGCTTTCTTT
>TRBJ1-1|-|-|TRBV29-1|12
CSVDRGTSGAFF
TGCAGCGTTGACAGGGGAACCTCTGGGGCTTTCTTT
>TRBJ1-5|-|few|TRBV28|15
CASRVGTTRNQPQHF
TGTGCCAGCAGGGTCGGGACAACACGCAATCAGCCCCAGCATTTT
>TRBJ2-1|TRBD2|-|TRBV5-1|16
CASSLGAGVTLDEQFF
TGCGCCAGCAGCTTGGGCGCGGGAGTTACCTTGGATGAGCAGTTCTTC
>TRBJ1-1|-|-|TRBV10-3|13
CAITGGMNTEAFF
TGTGCCATCACCGGGGGTATGAACACTGAAGCTTTCTTT
>TRBJ1-5|-|once|TRBV4-1|15
CASSQDYGRVQPQHF
TGCGCCAGCAGCCAAGACTACGGCAGGGTGCAGCCCCAGCATTTT
>TRBJ2-7|-|few|TRBV9|12
CASSQVGYEQYF
TGTGCCAGCAGCCAGGTGGGCTACGAGCAGTACTTC
>TRBJ2-7|-|-|TRBV19|16
CASSIMGGRRSDEQYF
TGTGCCAGTAGTATTATGGGGGGGCGTCGATCGGACGAGCAGTACTTC
>TRBJ2-7|-|-|TRBV7-9|15
CASSPPGQGLGEQYF
TGTGCCAGCAGCCCCCCGGGACAGGGACTAGGCGAGCAGTACTTC
>TRBJ2-3|-|-|TRBV7-9|16
CSSISPRGNETDTQYF
TGTTCCAGCATCTCCCCCCGGGGTAATGAGACAGATACGCAGTATTTT
>TRBJ1-4|TRBD1|-|TRBV14|19
CASSPTRTGKSSTNEKLFF
TGTGCCAGCAGCCCTACCCGGACAGGGAAGTCCTCCACTAATGAAAAACTGTTTTTT
>TRBJ2-6|-|-|TRBV9|20
CASSYWTDSRGRSGANVLTF
TGTGCCAGCAGCTACTGGACAGATTCGAGGGGGAGATCTGGGGCCAACGTCCTGACTTTC
>TRBJ1-6|TRBD1|-|TRBV5-5|16
CASSLVGTADNSPLHF
TGTGCCAGCAGCTTGGTGGGGACAGCCGATAATTCACCCCTCCACTTT
>TRBJ1-6|-|-|TRBV5-4|12
CASSFKRSPLHF
TGTGCCAGCAGCTTTAAGCGTTCACCCCTCCACTTT
>TRBJ2-3|TRBD2|-|TRBV28|15
CASSRLAGETDTQYF
TGTGCCAGCAGTCGACTAGCGGGGGAGACAGATACGCAGTATTTT
>TRBJ1-5|-|-|TRBV28|11
CASSSRGPQHF
TGTGCCAGCAGTTCCAGGGGGCCCCAGCATTTT
>TRBJ2-2|-|-|TRBV5-6|17
CASSLGGGAGSGGELFF
TGTGCCAGCAGCTTGGGGGGCGGCGCCGGGAGTGGCGGGGAGCTGTTTTTT
>TRBJ2-5|-|-|TRBV19|14
CASSIGRFQETQYF
TGTGCCAGTAGTATAGGGCGGTTCCAAGAGACCCAGTACTTC
>TRBJ2-1|-|-|TRBV7-9|13
CSSSPSSSNEQFF
TGTTCCAGCAGCCCCAGTAGCAGCAATGAGCAGTTCTTC
>TRBJ2-3|-|-|TRBV30|16
CAWRPAGRSSTDTQYF
TGTGCCTGGAGGCCGGCAGGGCGGTCTAGCACAGATACGCAGTATTTT
>TRBJ1-5|-|-|TRBV25-1|15
CASSDLGGVDQPQHF
TGTGCCAGCAGTGATCTAGGGGGAGTCGATCAGCCCCAGCATTTT
>TRBJ1-4|-|-|TRBV19|14
CATTRTSVNEKLFF
TGTGCTACCACCAGAACGTCAGTCAATGAAAAACTGTTTTTT
>TRBJ2-1|TRBD2|-|TRBV30|15
CAWQSGTRAVHEQFF
TGTGCCTGGCAGTCCGGGACTAGGGCAGTTCATGAGCAGTTCTTC
>TRBJ1-1|-|-|TRBV5-1|14
CASSLGQANTEAFF
TGCGCCAGCAGCTTGGGGCAGGCTAACACTGAAGCTTTCTTT
>TRBJ1-2|-|-|TRBV9|12
CASRYCVHGYTF
TGTGCCAGCAGGTACTGCGTGCATGGCTACACCTTC
>TRBJ1-2|-|once|TRBV7-3|15
CASSLNVGAPDGYTF
TGTGCCAGCAGCTTAAACGTAGGGGCCCCTGATGGCTACACCTTC
>TRBJ1-2|-|-|TRBV5-1|15
CASSLGSGNMGGYTF
TGCGCCAGCAGCTTGGGGTCAGGGAACATGGGTGGCTACACCTTC